This TCR beta chain was sequenced for a study of blood T cell repertoires in COVID-19. Overall study context: Italy, Spain and the United States were the sources of the convalescent and acute COVID-19 samples. PBMCs, B-cell-depleted T cells, or T cells were the source of the cDNA or gDNA that made up the material.

Original processing methods: Researchers report that nucleated cell counts were estimated from reference gene primer amplification. TCRdb's copy holds only in-frame clones and misses some; the assay was immunoSEQ multiplex PCR. V, J and clone size were drawn from that table, and D and trimming were deduced from the DNA. The table shows 110,000 to 150,000 clones, with approximately 87% occurring only once. In germline, CDR1 is KGHDR, CDR2 SFDVKD. V was clipped by 4 bases and J by 4 bases, with 6 bases between them. The CDR3 spans 12 residues. Sequencing used peripheral blood. The chain links TRBV24-1 to TRBJ1-2; D is unclear. This TCR derives from a human donor in a cohort sampled during active COVID-19. The CDR3 here is CATSERGYGYTF. The CDR3 coding sequence is TGTGCCACCAGTGAACGGGGCTATGGCTACACCTTC.